A selection of T cell receptor beta chains follows, all from one sample in a study of graft-versus-host responses after intestinal transplantation. Produced via immunoSEQ multiplex PCR; TCRdb's table is partial and in-frame only. The data show more than 50,000 clones, about 90% seen once. The specimen comprised PBMCs, sampled approximately 660 days after intestinal transplant. These receptor sequences come from a human patient who received an intestinal transplant, so some T cells may come from the graft donor. Each CDR3 is given with its conserved first and last residue. Each record gives: V gene, J gene, D gene, CDR3 protein. The D gene is left open where the match is weak.

V: TRBV30; J: TRBJ2-3; D: NA; CDR3: CAWSVGVNTDTQYF
V: TRBV5-1; J: TRBJ1-2; D: NA; CDR3: CASSRATNYGYTF
V: TRBV7-9; J: TRBJ1-3; D: TRBD1; CDR3: CASVPGQGSLSGNTIYF
V: TRBV2; J: TRBJ2-7; D: NA; CDR3: CASSEAGIRPYEQYF
V: TRBV6-6; J: TRBJ2-3; D: NA; CDR3: CASNPGGLWSPDTQYF
V: TRBV11-2; J: TRBJ2-2; D: NA; CDR3: CASSRRQQNTGELFF
V: TRBV5-4; J: TRBJ2-7; D: NA; CDR3: CASSPPGGPQHEQYF
V: TRBV5-6; J: TRBJ1-2; D: NA; CDR3: CASSLGLGKWRNGYTF
V: TRBV6-5; J: TRBJ2-3; D: NA; CDR3: CASSPTLMSTDTQYF
V: TRBV6-5; J: TRBJ1-1; D: NA; CDR3: CASSYSLGTEAFF
V: TRBV6-1; J: TRBJ2-5; D: NA; CDR3: CASSERGGAQETQYF
V: TRBV4-1; J: TRBJ2-7; D: NA; CDR3: CASSHPSGFSYEQYF
V: TRBV5-1; J: TRBJ1-3; D: NA; CDR3: CASSQGHTGNTIYF
V: TRBV7-9; J: TRBJ2-1; D: NA; CDR3: CASSLDRPGIHFYNEQFF
V: TRBV19; J: TRBJ1-1; D: NA; CDR3: CASRLDPSRLNTEAFF
V: TRBV11-3; J: TRBJ2-1; D: TRBD2; CDR3: CASSLRASGGASGEQFF
V: TRBV27; J: TRBJ2-5; D: NA; CDR3: CASSLFSPTEGTQYF